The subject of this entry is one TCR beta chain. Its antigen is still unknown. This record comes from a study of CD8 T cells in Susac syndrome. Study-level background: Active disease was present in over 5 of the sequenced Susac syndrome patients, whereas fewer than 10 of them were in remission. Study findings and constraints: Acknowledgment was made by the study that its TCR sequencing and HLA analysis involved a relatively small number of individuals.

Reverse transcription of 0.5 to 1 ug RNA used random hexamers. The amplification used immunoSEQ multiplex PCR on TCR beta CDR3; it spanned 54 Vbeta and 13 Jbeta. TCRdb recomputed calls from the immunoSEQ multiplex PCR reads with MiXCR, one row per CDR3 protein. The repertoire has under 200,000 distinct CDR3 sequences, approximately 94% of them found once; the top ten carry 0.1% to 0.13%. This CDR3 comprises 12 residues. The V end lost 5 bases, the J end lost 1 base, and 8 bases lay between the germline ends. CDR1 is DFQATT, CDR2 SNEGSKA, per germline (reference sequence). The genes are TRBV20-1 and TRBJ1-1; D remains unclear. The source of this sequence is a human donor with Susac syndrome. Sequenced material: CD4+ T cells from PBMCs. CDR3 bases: TGCAGTGCTTTTTGGGAGAACACTGAAGCTTTCTTT. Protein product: CSAFWENTEAFF.